The table lists the clone carrying this T cell receptor beta chain with many counts. What it binds is unknown. Germline CDR1 reads SGHTA; CDR2 reads FQGTGA. There are 16 residues in the CDR3. The V end lost 6 bases, the J end lost 6 bases, and 23 bases lay between the germline ends. The data derive from a study of CD8+CD57+ T cells in acquired aplastic anemia. Notes on the study in general: Researchers report that some 31 CD8+ CDR3 sequences appeared in both patients and controls.

For CDR3 and TCR beta VDJ profiling, genomic DNA was the template used. MiXCR was run by TCRdb on the reads, yielding one entry per CDR3 protein. This sample has about 190,000 distinct CDR3 sequences, with around 59% found just once. The TCR comes from a human donor in good health, serving as a control. The sample comprised sorted CD4+, CD8+, or CD8+CD57+ T cells (not recorded which) from PBMCs. V usage is TRBV7-3 and J usage is TRBJ1-2; D may be TRBD1 (5 bases). The CDR3 DNA sequence: TGTGCCAGCAGATCTAACCCGGGGGAATGGTTGGATGGCTACACCTTC. Translation: CASRSNPGEWLDGYTF. The whole variable domain, remainder taken from reference TRBV7-3 and TRBJ1-2, is GAGVSQTPSNKVTEKGKYVELRCDPISGHTALYWYRQSLGQGPEFLIYFQGTGAADDSGLPNDRFFAVRPEGSVSTLKIQRTERGDSAVYLCASRSNPGEWLDGYTFGSGTRLTVV.